Sequencing of this T cell receptor beta chain was carried out in a study of tumor and adjacent non-tumor tissue in lung cancer (dated by TCRdb to 2016 to 2019). Regarding the study in general: The cohort included 12 adenocarcinoma, 2 squamous cell carcinoma and 1 small cell lung cancer patients. The 15 enrolled patients, of whom around 10 were men and 5 were women, were aged roughly 31 to 80 years and were diagnosed with TNM stage I to III disease. For each patient, one tumor sample and one normal lung sample were taken, giving under 35 paired specimens that underwent TCRbeta CDR3 sequencing. The study compared bulk TCRbeta repertoires between lung tumor tissue and matched distant non-tumor lung tissue from over twelve lung cancer patients. Sequencing produced 130 million or so productive TCRbeta reads in total, an average of about 4.5 million reads per sample. The investigation overall reported the following: Significantly higher TCR diversity (inverse Simpson) was observed in tumor tissue than in normal lung tissue (approximately 440 vs 150, P = 0.0075, Mann-Whitney U test). With only roughly 14 patients in the cohort, the authors noted that larger samples and more detailed clinical data are needed. The methods do not name the sequencing platform or mention unique molecular identifiers. Younger patients had significantly higher TCR diversity, and higher tumor TCR diversity was associated with shorter overall and disease-free survival. Because peripheral blood was not sequenced, the blood TCRbeta repertoires of the lung cancer patients in the study went unexamined. A significantly larger cumulative share of the repertoire was made up by the top 100 clones in normal lung than in tumor tissue.

Regarding this clonotype: The antigen it binds to is not known. One end of the junction does not line up with germline, which may come from a read error.

Libraries were prepared through multiplex PCR. The run used an Illumina HiSeq 2500. TCRbeta libraries were constructed through three rounds of nested PCR with primers (Table S4) according to protocols modified from ARM-PCR. Before sequencing, PCR products of 200-500 bp were excised from the gel and purified with the QIAquick gel extraction kit. Regarding the original processing steps: Trimmomatic was used to clean the reads, FLASH merged the cleaned reads into complete CDR3 sequences, and MiTCR assigned the sequences to V(D)J germline segments. Clonal diversity was computed as the inverse Simpson's index with VDJtools. A read counted as productive if the sequence was in-frame and lacked a premature stop codon. Using fastp trimming at Q25 and MiXCR clonotype assembly, TCRdb reanalyzed the public sequencing data and kept in-frame beta chains. A single entry per CDR3 protein holds the most common genes and DNA from its merged rows. The V and J calls were not made by the authors but by TCRdb's processing. In all, the sample holds about 100,000 distinct CDR3 sequences, and roughly two thirds of those were seen once. Clones ranked in the top ten supply approximately 19% of the sample.

RNA was isolated from bulk, unsorted tissue, and RNA quality was assessed with a NanoDrop ND-1000 and an Agilent 2100. The normal lung samples consisted of distant non-tumor tissue collected more than 3 cm from the tumor edge. The donors were newly diagnosed lung cancer patients admitted for thoracic surgery in China from August to November 2014 who had not received prior chemotherapy. Patients who had received previous radiotherapy or chemotherapy, or who had another concurrent cancer, were excluded from the study. Surgical tissue pieces of about 1-2.3 cm3 were preserved in RNAlater solution and were kept at -80 degrees C until use. Sequences SQVTM (CDR1) and ANQGSEA (CDR2) are obtained from the germline V gene. The CDR3 runs 13 amino acids, cysteine and phenylalanine included. Of the read, only the CDR3 DNA is kept; its 39 bases are in frame from base 1.

The chain links TRBV29-1 with TRBJ1-2; a weak D assignment points to TRBD1 (6 bases agree). The sequence derives from a man aged 30 to 45 with non-small cell lung cancer. The sample taken for sequencing was distant non-tumor lung tissue. The CDR3 is CSTSDSRVYGYIF. The DNA is as follows: TGCAGCACCTCGGACAGTCGGGTCTATGGCTACATCTTC.